One sample yielded the 9 T cell receptor beta chains listed below, sequenced in a study of T cells in Graves' hyperthyroidism and ophthalmopathy. Amplification yielded TCR beta CDR3 regions, with RNA transcripts as the source. The study used the HTBI primer set for a first-round RT-PCR of the TCR CDR3. TCRdb called the multiplex PCR reads again in MiXCR, with one record for every CDR3 protein. Here the sample spans fewer than 600,000 distinct CDR3 sequences, about 14% being singletons. The sequencing input was blood. The receptor source for this set is a woman aged 35 to 49 with Graves' hyperthyroidism.

The chain joins TRBV29-1 to TRBJ2-4, with TRBD1 matching 7 bases. CDR3 length equals 12 residues. CDR1 SQVTM and CDR2 ANQGSEA come from the germline V gene. V lost 8 bases and J lost 6; bases outside the gene matches: 7. The CDR3 nucleotides are TGCAGCACTTGGACAGGTCCAAACATTCAGTACTTC. Translating it yields CSTWTGPNIQYF.

At least ten counts were recorded for this clonotype. The J gene is TRBJ2-1, the V gene TRBV20-1; TRBD1 agrees at 9 bases. J was trimmed by 4 bases and V by 5 bases; bases with no gene match: 3. The CDR3 has 13 amino acids. CDR1 and CDR2 (germline): DFQATT, SNEGSKA (reference sequence). The CDR3 region has the DNA TGCAGTGCTCGGACAGGGGCTTACAATGAGCAGTTCTTC. It translates to CSARTGAYNEQFF.

This clonotype has only a few counts. DNA of the CDR3: TGTGCCAGCAGCGTAAACGGGGAGCTGTTTTTT. Translated: CASSVNGELFF. This chain connects TRBV9 to TRBJ2-2; D is undetermined. The CDR3 extends over 11 amino acids. The V gene lost 1 base and the J gene lost 7 bases, with 2 bases spanning the gap. Germline-derived CDR1 and CDR2 are SGDLS and YYNGEE. Based on the CDR3 plus reference TRBV9 and TRBJ2-2, the full variable domain is DSGVTQTPKHLITATGQRVTLRCSPRSGDLSVYWYQQSLDQGLQFLIQYYNGEERAKGNILERFSAQQFPDLHSELNLSSLELGDSALYFCASSVNGELFFGEGSRLTVL.

This clonotype has only a few counts. This chain uses TRBV7-3 with TRBJ2-1; no reliable D call. The CDR3 spans 14 residues. Germline lookup yields CDR1 SGHTA and CDR2 FQGTGA. V lost 2 bases and J 5 bases, leaving 10 bases between the germline ends. The CDR3 is CASSLEPGNNEQFF. The CDR3 bases are TGTGCCAGCAGCTTAGAACCAGGCAACAATGAGCAGTTCTTC.

This clonotype was seen many times. The chain links TRBV6-1 to TRBJ2-5; 10 positions agree with TRBD2. This CDR3 has 16 amino acids. Per the germline V gene, CDR1 is MNHNS and CDR2 is SASEGT. V lost 1 base, J lost 5 bases, and 7 bases stayed unmatched. The CDR3 nucleotides are TGTGCCAGCAGTGAAGAAGGACTAGCGGTGCGGGAGACCCAGTACTTC. Its translation is CASSEEGLAVRETQYF.

In its sample, this clonotype was seen a few times. The chain links TRBV29-1 to TRBJ2-3; a weak D match, TRBD2 (5 bases). Trimming shortened V by 2 bases and J by 6 bases, and 12 bases separated the two germline ends. CDR3 length: 13 amino acids. The germline CDR1 and CDR2 sequences are SQVTM and ANQGSEA. The CDR3 loop is CSVERGSRDTQYF. CDR3 DNA sequence: TGCAGCGTTGAAAGAGGGTCGCGGGATACGCAGTATTTT.

This clonotype was seen more than once but under ten times. The chain couples TRBV5-6 to TRBJ1-1; 11 positions agree with TRBD1. The CDR3 runs to 15 residues. Germline CDR1 SGHDT, CDR2 YYEEEE. V lost 0 bases and J lost 5; bases outside the gene matches: 3. The CDR3 here is CASSLVGTGGTEAFF. Here the CDR3 DNA reads TGTGCCAGCAGCTTGGTCGGGACAGGGGGGACTGAAGCTTTCTTT.

This clonotype was seen repeatedly, ten times or more. This chain joins TRBV20-1 and TRBJ2-7; 9 bases are a match to TRBD1. The CDR3 is 14 residues long. Germline CDR1 reads DFQATT; CDR2 reads SNEGSKA (reference sequence). CDR3 sequence reads: CSRARGTGNYEQYF. The CDR3 nucleotides are TGCAGCAGAGCTAGGGGGACAGGGAACTACGAGCAGTACTTC.

At least ten counts were recorded for this clonotype. This chain links TRBV27 with TRBJ1-5, with a possible D match to TRBD1 (5 bases). This CDR3 has 13 residues. Per germline, CDR1 MNHEY and CDR2 SMNVEV (reference sequence). The ends were cut back, 2 bases at V and 10 bases at J, with 12 bases in the middle. The CDR3 here is CASSLLSGLPQHF. DNA for the CDR3: TGTGCCAGCAGTTTACTTTCGGGACTACCCCAGCATTTT.